This T cell receptor beta chain emerged from a study of T cells in Graves' hyperthyroidism and ophthalmopathy. V dropped 2 bases and J dropped 3 bases, with 13 bases sitting between them. Looked up from germline, CDR1 is DFQATT and CDR2 is SNEGSKA (reference sequence). This CDR3 contains 14 residues. To note about this clonotype: Its antigen remains unknown.

TCR beta CDR3 sequences were amplified from RNA transcripts. First-round RT-PCR of the TCR CDR3 relied on the HTBI primer set. TCRdb reanalysed the multiplex PCR reads using MiXCR and keeps one entry per CDR3 protein. There are more than 550,000 distinct CDR3 sequences in the sample; around 16% occur only once, and 15% to 18% lies in the top ten. Study-wide results and limits: Through a model of 13 V-J features, ophthalmopathy was separated from stable hyperthyroidism.

The sample taken for sequencing was blood. This receptor was taken from a man over 45 with Graves' hyperthyroidism. The chain employs TRBV20-1 and TRBJ1-1; a weak D match, TRBD1 (5 bases). As DNA, the CDR3 is TGCAGTGCTAGAAAACCAGGGAGGGACACTGAAGCTTTCTTT. Translating gives CSARKPGRDTEAFF.